What follows are 14 T cell receptor beta chains derived from one specimen sequenced in a study of response to subunit inactivated influenza vaccine (dated by TCRdb to the late 2010s). The library was built by means of RT-PCR. Sequenced on an Illumina HiSeq 2500. The public reads were run again by TCRdb, first through fastp at Q25 and then through MiXCR, and only productive beta chains were kept. Identical CDR3 proteins give one entry, which carries the most common genes and DNA. Counted in this sample were hundreds of thousands of distinct CDR3 sequences; 10% to 15% of them appeared once. The top ten constitute 7.5% to 10% of the sample. The sequencing used non-naive T cells sorted from PBMCs, collected roughly 15 days before vaccination. This specimen's cell subset or site label, per the study, means: memory T cell fraction. The receptors here all came from a man in his fifties who received an inactivated influenza vaccine. Donor details come from another sample of the same person, matched by shared clones.

This clonotype was observed a handful of times. The chain is built from TRBV12-3 or TRBV12-4 and TRBJ2-1; D is unresolved. This CDR3 comprises 15 residues. V shed 3 bases and J shed 0 bases, with 9 bases lying between them. The CDR3 protein is CASSFLAVSYNEQFF. The CDR3 nucleotides read TGTGCCAGCAGTTTTCTGGCGGTCTCCTACAATGAGCAGTTCTTC.

This clonotype was observed at least ten times. The rearrangement joins TRBV10-3 to TRBJ2-5, with D tentatively TRBD1 (5 bases). Germline V gene lookup returns CDR1 ENHRY and CDR2 SYGVKD. The CDR3 is 15 amino acids. V lost 0 bases and J 2 bases, leaving 10 bases between the germline ends. DNA of the CDR3: TGTGCCATCAGTGAGTCGGGGCAGGGACAAGAGACCCAGTACTTC. Its translation is CAISESGQGQETQYF.

This clonotype has a handful of counts. The chain combines TRBV28 with TRBJ1-2; no clear D gene. Germline CDR1 reads MDHEN; CDR2 reads SYDVKM. V lost 5 bases to trimming and J lost 8 bases, with 15 bases between them. The CDR3 length is 13 residues. The CDR3 sequence is CASSVRTLWGYTF. CDR3 sequence (DNA): TGTGCCAGCAGTGTCAGGACCCTCTGGGGCTACACCTTC.

This clonotype turned up a few times. The J gene is TRBJ2-1, the V gene TRBV7-9, with TRBD2 matching over 7 bases. The CDR3 consists of 17 residues. Losses at the gene ends were 1 base for V and 0 bases for J; bases not matched to a gene: 6. The germline CDR1 and CDR2 sequences are SEHNR and FQNEAQ (reference sequence). The CDR3 DNA reads TGTGCCAGCAGCTTAGGGGGAGGGAGTGCCTCCTACAATGAGCAGTTCTTC. This codes for CASSLGGGSASYNEQFF.

The table lists this clonotype with a few counts. V and J are TRBV6-1 and TRBJ2-1; 10 bases align to TRBD1. The CDR3 runs 16 residues. Unmatched junction bases numbered 9, after V lost 7 bases and J lost 3 bases. Germline V gene sequence: CDR1 MNHNS, CDR2 SASEGT. The DNA of the CDR3 is TGTGCCAGCATCCTCGGAGGGGACAGGGGCTACAATGAGCAGTTCTTC. It encodes CASILGGDRGYNEQFF.

The chain links TRBV11-2 to TRBJ2-5; D possibly uses TRBD1 or TRBD2 (7 bases each). CDR3 length: 13 amino acids. Germline values: CDR1 SGHAT, CDR2 FQNNGV. The V and J ends lost 10 bases and 4 bases respectively, with 16 bases between them. CDR3 region: CATAQGGGETQYF. The CDR3 coding sequence is TGTGCCACCGCCCAGGGGGGGGGAGAGACCCAGTACTTC.

In this sample, this clonotype turned up many times. The chain couples TRBV7-3 to TRBJ2-1; the match to TRBD2 covers 14 bases. This CDR3 is built from 14 residues. V lost 1 base to trimming and J lost 15 bases; unmatched junction nucleotides: 5. CDR1 and CDR2 (germline): SGHTA, FQGTGA. The CDR3 sequence is CASSLRGLAGAWFF. In nucleotides, the CDR3 is TGTGCCAGCAGCTTAAGGGGACTAGCGGGAGCCTGGTTCTTC.

In this sample, this clonotype turned up many times. The rearrangement joins TRBV4-3 to TRBJ2-5; D is perhaps TRBD1 or TRBD2 (5 bases each). Trimming stripped 0 bases from V and 3 bases from J, with 14 bases between. The CDR3 spans 16 residues. CDR1 is LGHNA and CDR2 is YSLEER in the germline V gene. CDR3: CASSQELRDGEETQYF. The CDR3 DNA reads as TGCGCCAGCAGCCAAGAGCTTCGGGACGGTGAAGAGACCCAGTACTTC.

The rearrangement joins TRBV4-1 to TRBJ2-3; D remains ambiguous. Germline CDR1 and CDR2: MGHRA and YSYEKL. This CDR3 has 13 amino acids. The germline V and J ends were trimmed by 1 base and 3 bases, with 5 bases remaining between them. As DNA, the CDR3 is TGCGCCAGCAGCCAAGCCGGGACAGATACGCAGTATTTT. As protein: CASSQAGTDTQYF.

Written as DNA, the CDR3 is TGCGCCAGCAGCTCTGAGCGGGGGAGCACAGATACGCAGTATTTT. This translates into CASSSERGSTDTQYF. This chain links TRBV5-1 with TRBJ2-3; TRBD2 aligns across 8 bases. Germline V lookup: CDR1 SGHRS, CDR2 YFSETQ. CDR3 length equals 15 residues. The junction had 3 bases not matched to a gene; V was cut back by 3 bases and J by 0 bases.

This clonotype was recorded a few times. The J gene is TRBJ1-3, the V gene TRBV10-3; tentatively, D is TRBD1 (5 bases). Trimming shortened V by 2 bases and J by 2 bases, and 10 bases separated the two germline ends. The CDR3 extends over 15 amino acids. From germline, CDR1 is ENHRY and CDR2 SYGVKD. In DNA, the CDR3 is TGTGCCATCAGTGAGGGGGGTTATGCTGGAAACACCATATATTTT. The encoded protein is CAISEGGYAGNTIYF.

This chain links TRBV5-6 with TRBJ2-7; unclear D gene. The germline CDR1 and CDR2 sequences are SGHDT and YYEEEE. The CDR3 extends over 13 amino acids. V was shortened by 4 bases and J by 9 bases, with 17 bases between the two germline ends. The CDR3 coding sequence is TGTGCCAGCAGCCCCGGGCCCGTCTGCCCGCAGTACTTC. It yields the protein CASSPGPVCPQYF.

A few counts support this clonotype. The chain joins TRBV29-1 to TRBJ1-2; D remains ambiguous. Germline CDR1 reads SQVTM; CDR2 reads ANQGSEA. V was shortened by 6 bases and J by 5 bases, with 13 bases between the two germline ends. CDR3 length: 12 residues. This CDR3 is CSVLTPGYGYTF. The DNA of the CDR3 is TGCAGCGTATTAACCCCAGGTTATGGCTACACCTTC.

This clonotype was picked up a small number of times. V gene TRBV12-3 or TRBV12-4 combines with J gene TRBJ1-5; D unresolved. This CDR3 region has 15 residues. Trimming took off 5 bases at V and 0 bases at J, with 11 bases between the two ends. CDR3 region: CASSLSANSNQPQHF. CDR3 DNA sequence: TGTGCCAGCAGTCTGAGCGCTAATAGCAATCAGCCCCAGCATTTT.